This T cell receptor beta chain originates from a study of T cell repertoires in cytomegalovirus infection. Study-wide context: Peptides in the study included HLA-C-restricted and HLA-B-restricted CMV epitopes. Public TCR beta signatures marked donors with CMV infection and the matching HLA.

The germline V gene encodes CDR1 MNHEY and CDR2 SVGAGI. V lost 4 bases, J lost 7 bases, and 9 bases stayed unmatched. The CDR3 contains 15 residues. A remark on this clonotype: Its target is not known.

One entry per CDR3 protein results from TCRdb running MiXCR on the reads. The sample yields around 750,000 distinct CDR3 sequences, approximately 32% seen once. The sequencing here drew on cultured CD8+ T cells from PBMCs, taken from culture after CMV antigen stimulation. The clonotype originates from a human donor in good health (CMV status not recorded). Some clones in this sample may be carry-over from other donors' samples. The rearrangement links TRBV6-5 to TRBJ1-2, with 10 bases identical to TRBD1. Here the CDR3 reads CASSFQTGGAGGYTF. For the CDR3, the DNA is TGTGCCAGCAGTTTCCAGACAGGGGGCGCGGGTGGCTACACCTTC.